Here is one TCR beta chain with its context. The antigen remains unidentified. Deletions cut 7 bases from V and 4 bases from J, with 14 bases between. This CDR3 region has 14 residues. Germline V CDR1 and CDR2: SNHLY, FYNNEI. The entry originates in a study of persistence of HIV-infected CD4 T cells. Sequencing used immunoSEQ version 4 in survey mode. Clones were sequenced by immunoSEQ multiplex PCR, and TCRdb holds only the in-frame ones, with some missing. The sample consists of approximately 30,000 clones, about four fifths of them appearing once. Stimulation used around 10 ug/mL lysate from CMV-infected fibroblasts. CD40L/CD69 double-negative CD45RO-high memory CD4+ T cells were collected. Suppressive ART was started during chronic HIV-1 infection in these adults.

The receptor's source is an adult woman with HIV who was CMV-seropositive. The rearrangement uses TRBV2 and TRBJ1-5; D remains unclear. The starting material was CD4+ T cells sorted from PBMCs after roughly 18-hour stimulation, obtained from a patient who received antiretroviral therapy. The DNA of the CDR3 is TGTGCCAGCAAGGGTTCCCCACAGAATCAGCCCCAGCATTTT. It yields the protein CASKGSPQNQPQHF.